These 14 T cell receptor beta chains originate from one sample sequenced in a study of molecular identifiers for immune sequencing clone quantification. From the PCR reads, TCRdb called clonotypes with MiXCR, one entry per CDR3 protein. The data contain 400,000 to 600,000 distinct CDR3 sequences, around 21% of them seen just once; the ten biggest clones take up 0.7% to 1%. Sequenced: naive CD8+ T cells from blood, with Jurkat cell RNA spiked in. The subset: FACS-sorted CD8+CD4-CCR7+CD45RA+ naive T cells. The source is a human donor in good health. Some libraries in this study had Jurkat cell RNA spiked in.

The CDR3 DNA is TGTGCCAGCAGTTACTCTCTTGCCGGGGGGGGGCAAGAGACCCAGTACTTC. It codes for CASSYSLAGGGQETQYF. This chain uses TRBV6-5 with TRBJ2-5, with 8 bases matching TRBD2. The CDR3 extends over 17 amino acids. Germline assignment: CDR1 MNHEY and CDR2 SVGAGI. The V gene end was trimmed by 0 bases and the J gene end by 2 bases; junction bases not matched to a gene: 8.

This clonotype showed up many times. The chain combines TRBV4-3 with TRBJ2-3; perhaps D is TRBD1 or TRBD2 (5 bases each). CDR3 length: 16 amino acids. V was pared by 1 base and J by 2 bases, with 13 bases between. Germline CDR1 reads LGHNA; CDR2 reads YSLEER. The CDR3 spells CASSQGGAGTTDTQYF. The CDR3 nucleotides are TGCGCCAGCAGCCAAGGGGGAGCAGGGACCACAGATACGCAGTATTTT.

In its sample, this clonotype was seen many times. V gene TRBV7-2 combines with J gene TRBJ2-7, with 14 nucleotides matching TRBD2. Trimming removed 4 bases from V and 1 base from J; junction bases left unmatched: 3. The CDR3 has 16 amino acids. Germline-derived CDR1 and CDR2 are SGHTA and FQGNSA. The CDR3 reads CASSSGTSGGSYEQYF. In nucleotides, the CDR3 is TGTGCCAGCAGCTCCGGGACTAGCGGGGGATCCTACGAGCAGTACTTC.

This chain connects TRBV20-1 to TRBJ2-1, with D uncertain. V lost 2 bases and J 7 bases, leaving 15 bases between the germline ends. Germline V gives CDR1 DFQATT, CDR2 SNEGSKA (reference sequence). The CDR3 spans 14 residues. DNA for the CDR3: TGCAGTGCTAGATCCGATGGGCGCAGGAATGAGCAGTTCTTC. Protein sequence: CSARSDGRRNEQFF.

At least ten counts were recorded for this clonotype. The gene calls are TRBV6-1 and TRBJ1-2; no reliable D call. CDR3 length equals 15 residues. Trimming shortened V by 2 bases and J by 3 bases, and 13 bases separated the two germline ends. Germline assignment: CDR1 MNHNS and CDR2 SASEGT. The CDR3 here is CASSELGGPYYGYTF. The DNA of the CDR3 is TGTGCCAGCAGTGAATTAGGAGGACCGTACTATGGCTACACCTTC.

This clonotype was found a few times. It may be a read error: a sequence one base away is much more abundant. Since the CDR3 does not end with the conserved phenylalanine or tryptophan, this likely comes from a read error. The chain has TRBV7-9 and TRBJ2-4, with D tentatively TRBD1 (6 bases). Germline V gene data show CDR1 as SEHNR and CDR2 as FQNEAQ (reference sequence). V was pared by 5 bases and J by 3 bases, with 14 bases between. This CDR3 region has 15 residues. Here the CDR3 DNA reads TGTGCCAGCAGCCCCCCCAGGGGAAACAAAAACATTCAGTACCTC. Translation: CASSPPRGNKNIQYL.

The chain recombines TRBV6-2 or TRBV6-3 with TRBJ2-6; no firm D call. The CDR3 totals 15 residues. Germline CDR1 is MNHEY and CDR2 is SVGEGT. The germline V and J ends were trimmed by 2 bases and 4 bases, with 9 bases remaining between them. CDR3 nucleotides: TGTGCCAGCAGTTACCCCCTCTCGGGGGCCAACGTCCTGACTTTC. It yields the protein CASSYPLSGANVLTF.

The V gene is TRBV2, the J gene TRBJ2-3; the D gene is possibly TRBD1 (5 bases). Germline V gene sequence: CDR1 SNHLY, CDR2 FYNNEI. The germline V and J ends were trimmed by 8 bases and 0 bases, with 12 bases remaining between them. This CDR3 has 14 amino acids. CDR3 sequence reads: CASQTDPSTDTQYF. The CDR3 DNA reads as TGTGCCAGCCAGACAGACCCTAGCACAGATACGCAGTATTTT.

This clonotype was recorded at least ten times. V usage is TRBV19 and J usage is TRBJ2-7; 9 nucleotides match TRBD1. The V segment lost 5 bases and the J segment 6 bases; nucleotides outside the gene matches: 8. The germline gives CDR1 LNHDA, CDR2 SQIVND (reference sequence). The CDR3 has 14 residues. The CDR3 here is CASSERTGVSEQYF. The CDR3 DNA follows: TGTGCCAGTAGTGAGAGGACAGGGGTATCCGAGCAGTACTTC.

This clonotype showed up many times. The V gene is TRBV28, the J gene TRBJ1-5; D may be TRBD1 (6 bases). V was pared by 4 bases and J by 1 base, with 8 bases between. The CDR3 consists of 14 residues. Germline lookup yields CDR1 MDHEN and CDR2 SYDVKM. CDR3 amino acids: CASSSRGSNQPQHF. The CDR3 DNA reads TGTGCCAGCAGTTCCAGGGGAAGCAATCAGCCCCAGCATTTT.

This clonotype has just a few counts. CDR3 residues: CASSVGGMGEKLFF. The CDR3 coding sequence is TGTGCCAGCAGCGTAGGCGGGATGGGTGAAAAACTGTTTTTT. The gene calls are TRBV9 and TRBJ1-4; no definite D call. Germline V gives CDR1 SGDLS, CDR2 YYNGEE. Deletions cut 0 bases from V and 7 bases from J, with 10 bases between. This CDR3 spans 14 amino acids.

With respect to this clonotype: A much more abundant neighbour one base away suggests this may be a read error. This sequence joins TRBV12-3 or TRBV12-4 and TRBJ2-5; a possible D gene is TRBD1 (6 bases). This CDR3 region has 15 residues. The CDR3 DNA reads as TGTGCCAGCAGTCCCGATAGTCAGGGGCGAGAGACCCGGTACTTC. Translation gives CASSPDSQGRETRYF.

The gene calls are TRBV5-6 and TRBJ2-5; 8 bases fit TRBD1. CDR1 and CDR2 from the germline V gene are SGHDT and YYEEEE. V gave up 3 bases and J gave up 2 bases; unmatched junction bases: 3. The CDR3 extends over 14 amino acids. DNA of the CDR3: TGTGCCAGCAGCTGGGACAGGCCTCAAGAGACCCAGTACTTC. Protein product: CASSWDRPQETQYF. Looking up the rest from reference TRBV5-6 and TRBJ2-5 gives the full variable domain: DAGVTQSPTHLIKTRGQQVTLRCSPKSGHDTVSWYQQALGQGPQFIFQYYEEEERQRGNFPDRFSGHQFPNYSSELNVNALLLGDSALYLCASSWDRPQETQYFGPGTRLLVL.

About this clonotype itself: A clone one base away is much larger, so this may be a read error. The V gene is TRBV5-1, the J gene TRBJ1-1; 11 bases are a match to TRBD1. CDR1 and CDR2 from the germline V gene are SGHRS and YFSETQ. This CDR3 comprises 15 residues. The junction had 3 bases not matched to a gene; V was cut back by 4 bases and J by 1 base. The CDR3 DNA is TGCGCCAGCAGCCAAGGGACAGGGGGGAACACTGAAGCTTTCTTT. Encoded protein: CASSQGTGGNTEAFF.